This TCR beta chain comes out of a study of tumor-infiltrating lymphocytes in primary liver carcinoma. Starting material for RNA and DNA co-extraction consisted of about 20-32 mg of unsorted bulk tissue. Total RNA amounting to roughly 450 ng was the source from which TCR beta cDNA was made with a constant-region primer. Three-round nested multiplex PCR performed with slightly modified ARM-PCR produced the TCR beta libraries. Use of TRBV1-TRBV30 forward primers with a C-beta reverse primer characterized the first two PCR rounds, which lasted approximately 11 cycles each. TCRdb re-analysed the multiplex PCR reads in MiXCR, keeping a single row per CDR3 protein. The sample has around 88,000 distinct CDR3 sequences; less than 70% are singletons. V was trimmed by 4 bases and J by 4 bases, leaving 11 bases between them. The CDR3 spans 13 residues. Germline values: CDR1 SGHAT, CDR2 FQNNGV.

The receptor was isolated from a man between 35 and 55 years old with primary liver carcinoma and hepatitis B virus infection. Sequenced: tumor-adjacent normal liver tissue. This chain joins TRBV11-2 and TRBJ2-7, with D possibly being TRBD1 (6 bases). The CDR3 DNA reads TGTGCCAGCAGCTATTTACAGGGTTACGAGCAGTACTTC. This translates into CASSYLQGYEQYF.